Below, 21 T cell receptor beta chains from the same sample are listed, as sequenced in a study of identical twins (TCRdb year 2016). Receptors were amplified or captured by 5' RACE. Sequenced using an Illumina HiSeq 2000. Using fastp trimming at Q25 and MiXCR clonotype assembly, TCRdb reanalyzed the public sequencing data and kept in-frame beta chains. Identical CDR3 protein sequences are pooled into one entry, listed with their most common genes and DNA. The sample profile shows over 550,000 distinct CDR3 sequences; around 7.5% of them were found once. The ten largest clonotypes hold 1.6% of the sample. This same sample was also taken into another study, of yellow fever vaccine responses in identical twins.

The sample consisted of PBMCs. These receptors were taken from a young woman in good health.

The table lists this clonotype with a few counts. This chain connects TRBV9 to TRBJ1-6; a weak D match, TRBD1 (5 bases). V was clipped by 0 bases and J by 8 bases, with 12 bases between them. The CDR3 consists of 15 residues. The germline gives CDR1 SGDLS, CDR2 YYNGEE. The CDR3 region has the DNA TGTGCCAGCAGCGTAGGTGAGGGGCTCGATTCACCCCTCCACTTT. Its translation is CASSVGEGLDSPLHF.

This clonotype was seen only a few times. The V gene is TRBV5-6, the J gene TRBJ1-1; D might be TRBD1 (6 bases). The CDR3 is 14 amino acids. Trimming pared 4 bases from V and 3 bases from J, leaving 13 bases between. Germline CDR1 reads SGHDT; CDR2 reads YYEEEE. CDR3 nucleotides: TGTGCCAGCAGCCTGCGACAGGTTCACACTGAAGCTTTCTTT. As protein: CASSLRQVHTEAFF.

The V gene is TRBV28, the J gene TRBJ2-2, with TRBD1 matching 7 bases. V lost 3 bases and J lost 4; bases outside the gene matches: 5. Germline CDR1 is MDHEN and CDR2 is SYDVKM. The CDR3 is 15 residues long. The CDR3 reads CASSFTRGSTGELFF. The CDR3, as DNA: TGTGCCAGCAGTTTCACCAGGGGGTCCACCGGGGAGCTGTTTTTT.

The V and J genes are TRBV9 and TRBJ2-7, with 7 positions matching TRBD1. The CDR3 consists of 14 residues. The V segment lost 7 bases and the J segment 4 bases; nucleotides outside the gene matches: 11. CDR1 and CDR2 (germline): SGDLS, YYNGEE. The CDR3 DNA reads as TGTGCCAGCGTAGCTACAGGACAGGATTACGAGCAGTACTTC. Translated: CASVATGQDYEQYF.

The chain is built from TRBV24-1 and TRBJ2-7; maybe TRBD1 (6 bases). V was cut by 3 bases and J by 6 bases, with 11 bases left in between. Germline CDR1 and CDR2: KGHDR and SFDVKD. There are 13 residues in the CDR3. DNA of the CDR3: TGTGCCACCAGTGATCCCGGACAGTCCGAGCAGTACTTC. Translating gives CATSDPGQSEQYF.

The DNA of the CDR3 is TGTGCCAGCAGCGTCAGAGTATATACAGATACGCAGTATTTT. As protein: CASSVRVYTDTQYF. The J gene is TRBJ2-3, the V gene TRBV6-1; D is undetermined. The CDR3 loop spans 14 amino acids. CDR1 and CDR2 (germline): MNHNS, SASEGT. The ends were cut back, 6 bases at V and 3 bases at J, with 13 bases in the middle.

The rearrangement links TRBV20-1 to TRBJ2-1, with 15 positions matching TRBD2. The germline CDR1 and CDR2 sequences are DFQATT and SNEGSKA (reference sequence). The trim removed 4 bases at V and 7 bases at J, leaving 11 bases unmatched. The CDR3 covers 17 residues. The CDR3 loop is CSAKLGLAGGPGNEQFF. CDR3 nucleotides: TGCAGTGCTAAATTAGGACTAGCGGGAGGGCCTGGAAATGAGCAGTTCTTC.

The rearrangement uses TRBV12-3 or TRBV12-4 and TRBJ2-7, with TRBD1 as a possible D gene (6 bases). The V gene lost 1 base and the J gene lost 3 bases, with 13 bases spanning the gap. The CDR3 loop spans 15 amino acids. In DNA form, the CDR3 reads TGTGCCAGCAGTTTAGGTGTACAGGGTGGCTACGAGCAGTACTTC. Translation gives CASSLGVQGGYEQYF.

This clonotype has only a few counts. The chain combines TRBV29-1 with TRBJ2-3, with D perhaps TRBD1 or TRBD2 (5 bases each). V was clipped by 1 base and J by 10 bases, with 12 bases between them. Germline V CDR1 and CDR2: SQVTM, ANQGSEA. The CDR3 loop spans 12 amino acids. Written as DNA, the CDR3 is TGCAGCGTTGAAGGGGACCCAGAGGCGCAGTATTTT. It translates to CSVEGDPEAQYF.

This clonotype was seen at least ten times. The chain recombines TRBV5-1 with TRBJ2-5; 11 bases line up with TRBD2. This CDR3 has 14 amino acids. CDR1 is SGHRS and CDR2 is YFSETQ in the germline V gene. The V segment lost 3 bases and the J segment 3 bases; nucleotides outside the gene matches: 1. Written as DNA, the CDR3 is TGCGCCAGCAGCTCGACTAGCGGGGAAGAGACCCAGTACTTC. Its protein product is CASSSTSGEETQYF. The whole variable domain, remainder taken from reference TRBV5-1 and TRBJ2-5, is KAGVTQTPRYLIKTRGQQVTLSCSPISGHRSVSWYQQTPGQGLQFLFEYFSETQRNKGNFPGRFSGRQFSNSRSEMNVSTLELGDSALYLCASSSTSGEETQYFGPGTRLLVL.

This clonotype was seen more than once but under ten times. The DNA for the CDR3 is TGTGCCAGCAGTGCATCGACAGGGACGGGGGAGACCCAGTACTTC. It encodes CASSASTGTGETQYF. This chain joins TRBV2 and TRBJ2-5, with 7 bases lining up with TRBD1. The CDR3 runs 15 residues. After removal of 4 bases from V and 5 bases from J, the junction contained 10 bases not matched to a gene. The germline V gene has CDR1 SNHLY and CDR2 FYNNEI.

This clonotype showed up many times. This chain uses TRBV7-3 with TRBJ1-1; 8 bases are shared with TRBD1. The V and J ends lost 5 bases and 0 bases, in that order; junction bases with no gene match: 5. This CDR3 has 15 amino acids. Germline CDR1 reads SGHTA; CDR2 reads FQGTGA. CDR3 DNA sequence: TGTGCCAGCAGCCCAGGGGGCTTCATGAACACTGAAGCTTTCTTT. It yields the protein CASSPGGFMNTEAFF.

There are many counts of this clonotype. V is TRBV4-1 and J is TRBJ2-7; no definite D call. The CDR3 totals 14 residues. Deletions cut 6 bases from V and 0 bases from J, with 12 bases between. Germline CDR1 reads MGHRA; CDR2 reads YSYEKL. For the CDR3, the DNA is TGCGCCAGCAGGCTGGCCTACAGCTCCTACGAGCAGTACTTC. It specifies CASRLAYSSYEQYF.

This clonotype appeared many times. The V and J genes are TRBV12-3 or TRBV12-4 and TRBJ2-4; 7 bases agree with TRBD2. The trim removed 10 bases at V and 0 bases at J, leaving 6 bases unmatched. The CDR3 runs to 14 residues. CDR3 loop: CATRLAGAKNIQYF. The CDR3, as DNA: TGTGCCACCCGACTAGCCGGAGCCAAAAACATTCAGTACTTC.

The chain recombines TRBV5-1 with TRBJ2-1, with 10 bases aligning to TRBD2. The CDR3 is made up of 15 amino acids. The germline gives CDR1 SGHRS, CDR2 YFSETQ. Trimming cost V 4 bases and J 8 bases; bases outside gene matches: 9. CDR3 DNA: TGCGCCAGCAGCCGGAAGCGGGAGGGCCTGGATGAGCAGTTCTTC. The encoded protein is CASSRKREGLDEQFF.

This clonotype was observed a handful of times. The CDR3 bases are TGCAGTGCTAGTAGTAGACCCTACGAGCAGTACTTC. Encoded protein: CSASSRPYEQYF. The rearrangement joins TRBV20-1 to TRBJ2-7, with D unclear. Germline-derived CDR1 and CDR2 are DFQATT and SNEGSKA (reference sequence). The CDR3 runs 12 residues. The germline V and J ends were trimmed by 3 bases and 2 bases, with 8 bases remaining between them.

In this sample, this clonotype turned up many times. This sequence joins TRBV12-3 or TRBV12-4 and TRBJ1-5; perhaps TRBD1 as D (6 bases). The CDR3 is 13 residues long. V gave up 6 bases and J gave up 7 bases, with 13 bases separating them. The CDR3 DNA is TGTGCCAGCAGGGTAACAGGGTGGCAGCCCCAGCATTTT. Its protein is CASRVTGWQPQHF.

A note on this clonotype: A single base separates this from a much larger clone, so it may be a read error. J is TRBJ1-1 and V is TRBV10-3; D not certain. V lost 6 bases, J lost 0 bases, and 2 bases lay in between. The CDR3 covers 11 residues. The germline V gene has CDR1 ENHRY and CDR2 SYGVKD. The CDR3 spells CAIRVNTEAFF. The CDR3 DNA reads as TGTGCCATCAGGGTGAACACTGAAGCTTTCTTT.

In this sample, this clonotype turned up many times. The germline gene is not matched at one end of the junction; a read error may be the cause. V usage is TRBV12-3 or TRBV12-4 and J usage is TRBJ2-7; 11 positions match TRBD2. The CDR3 sequence is 15 residues long. CDR3 sequence (DNA): TGTGCCAGCAACCCAACTAGCGGGAGCTCCAACGAGCAGTACTTC. Residues: CASNPTSGSSNEQYF.

V is TRBV12-3 or TRBV12-4 and J is TRBJ2-1; 7 nucleotides match TRBD2. This CDR3 spans 18 amino acids. The junction had 11 bases not matched to a gene; V was cut back by 0 bases and J by 3 bases. The CDR3 DNA reads as TGTGCCAGCAGTTTAGCGGGGACGGGAGGTCCCAACTACAATGAGCAGTTCTTC. This encodes CASSLAGTGGPNYNEQFF.

This clonotype was seen ten or more times. V is TRBV5-1 and J is TRBJ2-1; 10 bases line up with TRBD2. CDR1 is SGHRS, CDR2 YFSETQ, per germline. The V and J ends lost 0 bases and 6 bases, in that order; junction bases with no gene match: 3. The CDR3 totals 15 residues. CDR3 sequence reads: CASSLVSGGSNEQFF. In DNA, the CDR3 is TGCGCCAGCAGCTTGGTTAGCGGGGGGAGCAATGAGCAGTTCTTC.